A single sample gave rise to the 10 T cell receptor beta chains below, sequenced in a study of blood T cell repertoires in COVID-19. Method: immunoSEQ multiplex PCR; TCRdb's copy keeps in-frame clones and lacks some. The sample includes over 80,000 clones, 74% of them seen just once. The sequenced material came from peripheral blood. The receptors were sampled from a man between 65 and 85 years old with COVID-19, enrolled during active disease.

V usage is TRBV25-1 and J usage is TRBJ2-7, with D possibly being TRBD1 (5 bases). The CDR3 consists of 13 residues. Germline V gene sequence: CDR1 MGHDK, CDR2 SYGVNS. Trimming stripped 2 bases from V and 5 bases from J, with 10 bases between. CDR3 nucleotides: TGTGCCAGCAGTGAACTGTGGGGCCACGAGCAGTACTTC. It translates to CASSELWGHEQYF.

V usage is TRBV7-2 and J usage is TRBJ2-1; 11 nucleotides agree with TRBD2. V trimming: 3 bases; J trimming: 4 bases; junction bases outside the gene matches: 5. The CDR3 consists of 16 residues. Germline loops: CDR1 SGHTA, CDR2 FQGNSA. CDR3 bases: TGTGCCAGCAGCTTCTTAGGACTAGCGGGTTACAATGAGCAGTTCTTC. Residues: CASSFLGLAGYNEQFF.

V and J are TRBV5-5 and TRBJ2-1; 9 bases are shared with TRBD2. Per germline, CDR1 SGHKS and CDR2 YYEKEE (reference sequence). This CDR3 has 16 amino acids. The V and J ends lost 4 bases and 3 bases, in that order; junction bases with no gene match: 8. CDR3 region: CASSNGLATVYNEQFF. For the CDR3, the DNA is TGTGCCAGCAGCAATGGACTAGCGACAGTCTACAATGAGCAGTTCTTC.

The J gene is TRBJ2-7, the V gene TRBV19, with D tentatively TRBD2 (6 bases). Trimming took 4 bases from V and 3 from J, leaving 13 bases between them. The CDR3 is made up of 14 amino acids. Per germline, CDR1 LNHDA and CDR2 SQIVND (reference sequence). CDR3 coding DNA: TGTGCCAGTAGTAGTGCGGGGATCGGCTACGAGCAGTACTTC. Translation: CASSSAGIGYEQYF.

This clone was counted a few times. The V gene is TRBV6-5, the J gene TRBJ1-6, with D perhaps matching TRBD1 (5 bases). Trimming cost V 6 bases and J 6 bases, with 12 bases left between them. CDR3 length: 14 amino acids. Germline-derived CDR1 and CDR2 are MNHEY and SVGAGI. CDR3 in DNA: TGTGCCAGCAGCACCCAGGGAGGTAATTCACCCCTCCACTTT. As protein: CASSTQGGNSPLHF.

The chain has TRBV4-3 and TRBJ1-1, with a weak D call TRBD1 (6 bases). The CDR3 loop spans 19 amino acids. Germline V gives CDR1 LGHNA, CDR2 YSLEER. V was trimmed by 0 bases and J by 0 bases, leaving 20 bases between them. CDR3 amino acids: CASSQEVMRGSDMNTEAFF. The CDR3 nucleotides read TGCGCCAGCAGCCAAGAAGTCATGAGGGGGAGCGATATGAACACTGAAGCTTTCTTT.

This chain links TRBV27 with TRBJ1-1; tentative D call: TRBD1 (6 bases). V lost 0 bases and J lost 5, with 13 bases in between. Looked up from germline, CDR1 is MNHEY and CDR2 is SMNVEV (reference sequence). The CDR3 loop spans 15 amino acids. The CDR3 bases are TGTGCCAGCAGTTTATCGCGGGGGGGCGGGACTGAAGCTTTCTTT. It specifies CASSLSRGGGTEAFF.

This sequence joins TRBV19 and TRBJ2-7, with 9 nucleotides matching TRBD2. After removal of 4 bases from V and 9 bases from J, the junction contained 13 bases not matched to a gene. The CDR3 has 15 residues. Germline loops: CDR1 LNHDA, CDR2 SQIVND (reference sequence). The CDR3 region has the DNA TGTGCCAGTAGTAGCCCAGGCGGGAGGGCAAGCGGGCAGTACTTC. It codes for CASSSPGGRASGQYF.

CDR3 in amino acids: CASIAAGRKETQYF. DNA of the CDR3: TGTGCCAGCATCGCGGCGGGACGGAAAGAGACCCAGTACTTC. The chain carries TRBV28 and TRBJ2-5; a possible D gene is TRBD2 (6 bases). The V end was cut by 7 bases, the J end by 3 bases, with 15 bases between. Germline lookup yields CDR1 MDHEN and CDR2 SYDVKM. The CDR3 is made up of 14 amino acids.

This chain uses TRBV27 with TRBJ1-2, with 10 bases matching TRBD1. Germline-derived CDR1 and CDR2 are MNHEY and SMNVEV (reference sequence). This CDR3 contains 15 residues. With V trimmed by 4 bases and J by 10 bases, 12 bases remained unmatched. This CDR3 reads CASSSLGRDRGVYTF. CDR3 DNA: TGTGCCAGCAGTTCGCTCGGCCGGGACAGGGGTGTCTACACCTTC.